A selection of T cell receptor beta chains follows, all from one sample in a study of T cells after yellow fever vaccination. TCRdb fed the 5' RACE reads into MiXCR, producing one record per CDR3 protein. The sample has just under 600,000 distinct CDR3 sequences, roughly 12% seen once. The sample here was PBMCs, taken on the day of the yellow fever booster vaccination. These receptors were collected from a man aged 30 to 45 who received the YFV17D yellow fever vaccine. Each CDR3 is given with its conserved first and last residue. The order of the fields is clone size, D gene, J gene, V gene, CDR3 protein, CDR3 DNA. The D gene is left open where the match is weak. Some rows mark clone size as missing; the rest say once, few, many or name a class of expanded clone.

>few|.|TRBJ2-1|TRBV5-1
CASSLVREKFF
TGCGCCAGCAGCTTGGTTAGAGAAAAGTTCTTC
>.|.|TRBJ2-2|TRBV9
CASSVAGDAGELFF
TGTGCCAGCAGCGTAGCGGGAGACGCCGGGGAGCTGTTTTTT
>.|TRBD2|TRBJ2-7|TRBV5-1
CASSFSYGGASGSTEQYF
TGCGCCAGCAGCTTTTCGTACGGGGGGGCTAGCGGGAGTACCGAGCAGTACTTC
>.|.|TRBJ1-1|TRBV15
CATSSFILGARTEAFF
TGTGCCACCAGCAGTTTCATCCTGGGGGCTCGCACTGAAGCTTTCTTT
>few|.|TRBJ2-7|TRBV6-5
CASSYSIGREKQYF
TGTGCCAGCAGTTACTCGATTGGGCGGGAAAAGCAGTACTTC
>few|.|TRBJ1-4|TRBV6-6
CASGHHNEKLFF
TGTGCCAGCGGACACCATAATGAAAAACTGTTTTTT
>.|.|TRBJ2-1|TRBV20-1
CSATQKNEQFF
TGCAGTGCTACACAGAAGAATGAGCAGTTCTTC
>many|.|TRBJ2-1|TRBV6-2/TRBV6-3
CASSQAGIYNEQFF
TGTGCCAGCAGTCAGGCAGGAATATACAATGAGCAGTTCTTC
>.|.|TRBJ2-3|TRBV7-9
CASRPRWAGTDTQYF
TGTGCCAGCAGACCGAGGTGGGCAGGCACAGATACGCAGTATTTT
>few|TRBD2|TRBJ2-1|TRBV18
CASSPLGQGTSGSNNEQFF
TGTGCCAGCTCACCATTGGGACAGGGAACTAGCGGGAGTAACAATGAGCAGTTCTTC
>.|TRBD2|TRBJ2-1|TRBV7-8
CASRPNRGTSGRTGYNEQFF
TGTGCCAGCAGACCCAACAGGGGGACTAGCGGGAGGACCGGGTACAATGAGCAGTTCTTC
>.|TRBD1|TRBJ1-5|TRBV4-1
CASSITGTGNQPQHF
TGCGCCAGCAGCATAACCGGGACAGGGAATCAGCCCCAGCATTTT
>many|.|TRBJ2-1|TRBV28
CASSAGTELLGNEQFF
TGTGCCAGCAGTGCCGGGACTGAACTTTTGGGCAATGAGCAGTTCTTC
>few|.|TRBJ2-1|TRBV7-2
CASTVYNEQFF
TGTGCCAGCACTGTCTACAATGAGCAGTTCTTC
>.|.|TRBJ2-6|TRBV15
CATSSLESGANVLTF
TGTGCCACCAGCAGCTTAGAGTCTGGGGCCAACGTCCTGACTTTC
>.|.|TRBJ2-7|TRBV4-3
CASSQDWIRLGNLYEQYF
TGCGCCAGCAGCCAAGATTGGATAAGGCTCGGAAATCTCTACGAGCAGTACTTC
>few|TRBD2|TRBJ2-1|TRBV5-4
CASSQVTSSYNEQFF
TGTGCCAGCAGCCAGGTGACTAGCAGCTACAATGAGCAGTTCTTC
>.|.|TRBJ1-1|TRBV3-1
CASSQDPGVGTEAFF
TGTGCCAGCAGCCAAGATCCGGGGGTGGGCACTGAAGCTTTCTTT
>few|.|TRBJ1-3|TRBV20-1
CSARGPSGGGGNTIYF
TGCAGTGCTAGAGGACCCTCGGGGGGCGGTGGAAACACCATATATTTT
>once|TRBD1|TRBJ1-5|TRBV20-1
CSATRGAGQPQHF
TGCAGTGCTACCAGGGGGGCGGGTCAGCCCCAGCATTTT